This TCR beta chain was sequenced during a study of blood T cell repertoires in COVID-19. The CDR3 runs 16 residues. J lost 5 bases, V lost 4 bases, and 5 bases had no gene match. Germline V gene data show CDR1 as MGHRA and CDR2 as YSYEKL. As originally analysed: Scientists estimated how many nucleated cells there were by amplifying reference gene primers. The protocol was immunoSEQ multiplex PCR, while the TCRdb copy is restricted to in-frame clones and leaves out a portion. V and J calls and clone size are those listed in that table; D and trimming were worked out from the DNA. This sample has roughly 150,000 clones, with roughly 80% found just once.

V and J are TRBV4-1 and TRBJ2-3; 14 bases match TRBD2. Sequencing was done on a sample of peripheral blood. This sequence was found in a man aged 50-59 years with active or convalescent COVID-19. This chain's CDR3 is CASSLGLAGVGDTQYF. In nucleotides, the CDR3 is TGCGCCAGCAGCCTGGGACTAGCGGGAGTTGGAGATACGCAGTATTTT.